This T cell receptor beta chain was sequenced during a study of T-cell memory formation after mild COVID-19. Looking at the study overall: TCR clusters showed largely donor specificity. Study observations and caveats: Among clones peaking at day 37 in the second wave, SARS-CoV-2 specificity remained unconfirmed. Contracting CD4+ clones sat mainly in CM and EM; CD8+ in EMRA. Some responding clones appeared in pre-infection memory, suggesting cross-reactive memory joined.

This CDR3 is built from 17 residues. Germline loops: CDR1 SEHNR, CDR2 FQNEAQ (reference sequence). V lost 1 base, J lost 1 base, and 8 bases stayed unmatched. Comment on this clonotype: Antigen: not known.

MiXCR was run by TCRdb on the 5' RACE reads, yielding one entry per CDR3 protein. The repertoire holds 450,000 to 650,000 distinct CDR3 sequences, with roughly a fifth as singletons. The chain recombines TRBV7-9 with TRBJ2-7; 9 bases are shared with TRBD1. Sequencing input: PBMCs or a T cell subset sorted from them (not recorded which). This TCR was sampled from an adult woman who had mild COVID-19 (a few samples of this study predate the infection). Cell type and time point are not known. The DNA for the CDR3 is TGTGCCAGCAGCTTAGGGCCTGGGACAGGGACATCCTACGAGCAGTACTTC. Its translation: CASSLGPGTGTSYEQYF.